These 28 T cell receptor beta chains were sequenced from one sample in a study of blood T cell repertoires in COVID-19. Only in-frame clones appear in the TCRdb table, and some are missing; sequencing was by immunoSEQ multiplex PCR. The data hold more than 150,000 clones, with roughly 94% observed a single time. Sequencing was carried out using peripheral blood. The receptors shown here come from a man in his thirties or forties with COVID-19, enrolled during active disease.

This chain links TRBV4-1 with TRBJ2-2, with 11 bases matching TRBD1. V trimming: 1 base; J trimming: 1 base; junction bases outside the gene matches: 5. Germline CDR1 and CDR2: MGHRA and YSYEKL. The CDR3 has 18 residues. The CDR3 DNA reads TGCGCCAGCAGCCAAGCCGGGACAGGGGGGTTGAACACCGGGGAGCTGTTTTTT. Translated, it gives CASSQAGTGGLNTGELFF.

The chain employs TRBV14 and TRBJ2-3, with 7 nucleotides matching TRBD2. CDR3 length equals 17 residues. After removal of 4 bases from V and 2 bases from J, the junction contained 12 bases not matched to a gene. The V gene's germline CDR1 is SGHDN and CDR2 FVKESK. This CDR3 reads CASSPFPGTTTTDTQYF. DNA of the CDR3: TGTGCCAGCAGCCCCTTCCCGGGGACTACGACCACAGATACGCAGTATTTT. The full variable domain, in which reference TRBV14 and TRBJ2-3 provide the parts outside the CDR3, is EAGVTQFPSHSVIEKGQTVTLRCDPISGHDNLYWYRRVMGKEIKFLLHFVKESKQDESGMPNNRFLAERTGGTYSTLKVQPAELEDSGVYFCASSPFPGTTTTDTQYFGPGTRLTVL.

The chain carries TRBV5-6 and TRBJ1-2; D remains unclear. The germline gives CDR1 SGHDT, CDR2 YYEEEE. Deletions cut 4 bases from V and 5 bases from J, with 15 bases between. The CDR3 extends over 14 amino acids. In DNA form, the CDR3 reads TGTGCCAGCAGCCCCCGTTTCATAGAGTATGGCTACACCTTC. It codes for CASSPRFIEYGYTF. The full variable domain, with the rest looked up from reference TRBV5-6 and TRBJ1-2, is DAGVTQSPTHLIKTRGQQVTLRCSPKSGHDTVSWYQQALGQGPQFIFQYYEEEERQRGNFPDRFSGHQFPNYSSELNVNALLLGDSALYLCASSPRFIEYGYTFGSGTRLTVV.

The chain has TRBV6-1 and TRBJ1-2; perhaps TRBD1 as D (6 bases). Germline V gene data show CDR1 as MNHNS and CDR2 as SASEGT. CDR3 length: 15 residues. V dropped 2 bases and J dropped 2 bases, with 12 bases sitting between them. CDR3 residues: CASSENRVRNYGYTF. The DNA for the CDR3 is TGTGCCAGCAGTGAAAACAGGGTTCGGAACTATGGCTACACCTTC.

The gene calls are TRBV2 and TRBJ2-7, with 7 bases identical to TRBD1. The ends lost 6 bases at V and 5 bases at J; junction bases unmatched: 1. This CDR3 has 11 amino acids. Germline V gene lookup returns CDR1 SNHLY and CDR2 FYNNEI. This chain's CDR3 is CASRQGNEQYF. The CDR3 DNA is TGTGCCAGCAGACAGGGGAACGAGCAGTACTTC.

The V and J genes are TRBV12-5 and TRBJ1-2, with 7 bases identical to TRBD1. The CDR3 is made up of 13 amino acids. With 5 bases clipped from V and 7 bases from J, the junction kept 7 bases outside the gene matches. The germline CDR1 and CDR2 sequences are LGHNT and FRNRAP. In DNA form, the CDR3 reads TGTGCTAGTGGTACTACAGGGGTTTTTGGCTACACCTTC. Its protein is CASGTTGVFGYTF.

The CDR3: CASSSDGGLGYEQYF. CDR3 DNA: TGTGCCAGCAGTTCAGACGGGGGGCTAGGGTACGAGCAGTACTTC. The V gene is TRBV6-5, the J gene TRBJ2-7, with a weak D call TRBD2 (7 bases). The V and J ends lost 4 bases and 4 bases respectively, with 17 bases between them. CDR1 and CDR2 (germline): MNHEY, SVGAGI. This CDR3 is built from 15 residues.

The chain joins TRBV19 to TRBJ2-7, with 7 bases aligning to TRBD1. The CDR3 consists of 13 residues. Germline loops: CDR1 LNHDA, CDR2 SQIVND (reference sequence). Trimming removed 6 bases from V and 2 bases from J; junction bases left unmatched: 4. The chain's CDR3 is CASSDRDPYEQYF. CDR3 bases: TGTGCCAGTAGCGACAGGGACCCCTACGAGCAGTACTTC.

This rearrangement joins TRBV29-1 to TRBJ2-1; 10 bases are shared with TRBD1. J was trimmed by 5 bases and V by 7 bases; bases with no gene match: 8. The CDR3 has 14 amino acids. The germline V gene has CDR1 SQVTM and CDR2 ANQGSEA. In DNA form, the CDR3 reads TGCAGCGGGACAGACAGGGGGCGCGACAATGAGCAGTTCTTC. Translated, it gives CSGTDRGRDNEQFF.

This chain uses TRBV27 with TRBJ2-7, with a weak D call TRBD1 (6 bases). The V gene lost 5 bases and the J gene lost 5 bases, with 13 bases spanning the gap. CDR1 MNHEY and CDR2 SMNVEV come from the germline V gene (reference sequence). This CDR3 comprises 13 residues. This CDR3 reads CASSITGNHEQYF. The CDR3 nucleotides are TGTGCCAGCAGTATAACAGGGAACCACGAGCAGTACTTC.

The gene calls are TRBV7-6 and TRBJ2-7; TRBD1 matches 9 bases. CDR1 SGHVS and CDR2 FNYEAQ come from the germline V gene. V lost 6 bases, J lost 2 bases, and 8 bases stayed unmatched. The CDR3 extends over 15 amino acids. The CDR3 is CASSSDRGKTYEQYF. CDR3 in DNA: TGTGCCAGCAGTTCCGACAGGGGGAAGACCTACGAGCAGTACTTC. The entire variable domain, with the rest obtained from reference TRBV7-6 and TRBJ2-7, is as follows: GAGVSQSPRYKVTKRGQDVALRCDPISGHVSLYWYRQALGQGPEFLTYFNYEAQQDKSGLPNDRFSAERPEGSISTLTIQRTEQRDSAMYRCASSSDRGKTYEQYFGPGTRLTVT.

The chain couples TRBV9 to TRBJ2-7, with D possibly being TRBD2 (6 bases). CDR1 SGDLS and CDR2 YYNGEE come from the germline V gene. This CDR3 is 15 amino acids long. Trimming took off 3 bases at V and 1 base at J, with 14 bases between the two ends. CDR3 region: CASSEGTSRSYEQYF. CDR3 bases: TGTGCCAGCAGCGAAGGGACTTCCCGTTCCTACGAGCAGTACTTC. The full variable domain, completed using reference TRBV9 and TRBJ2-7, is DSGVTQTPKHLITATGQRVTLRCSPRSGDLSVYWYQQSLDQGLQFLIQYYNGEERAKGNILERFSAQQFPDLHSELNLSSLELGDSALYFCASSEGTSRSYEQYFGPGTRLTVT.

The chain combines TRBV6-5 with TRBJ1-1; 10 bases line up with TRBD1. Trimming took 6 bases from V and 8 from J; bases not matched to a gene: 3. The CDR3 contains 12 residues. CDR1 is MNHEY and CDR2 is SVGAGI in the germline V gene. This CDR3 reads CASRTTGGEAFF. The DNA of the CDR3 is TGTGCCAGCAGGACGACAGGGGGCGAAGCTTTCTTT.

The chain has TRBV5-4 and TRBJ2-2; TRBD1 agrees at 7 bases. V lost 2 bases and J lost 2; bases outside the gene matches: 9. CDR1 and CDR2 (germline): SGHNT, YYREEE (reference sequence). This CDR3 has 17 amino acids. The CDR3 spells CASSLSPGQKNTGELFF. The CDR3 DNA reads TGTGCCAGCAGCTTAAGCCCGGGACAGAAAAACACCGGGGAGCTGTTTTTT.

The chain links TRBV7-2 to TRBJ2-5; weak D call: TRBD2 (5 bases). V lost 1 base, J lost 4 bases, and 10 bases lay in between. This CDR3 is 14 amino acids long. Germline V gene sequence: CDR1 SGHTA, CDR2 FQGNSA. Here the CDR3 DNA reads TGTGCCAGCAGCTTAGGCCGGGGTCCAGAGACCCAGTACTTC. Encoded protein: CASSLGRGPETQYF.

The CDR3 DNA is TGTGCCAGCAGCCACACCGCATCACAGGTAGACTATGGCTACACCTTC. Protein: CASSHTASQVDYGYTF. This sequence joins TRBV3-1 (or the pseudogene TRBV3-2) and TRBJ1-2, with D perhaps TRBD1 (5 bases). The CDR3 totals 16 residues. V was shortened by 3 bases and J by 3 bases, with 17 bases between the two germline ends. Germline CDR1 reads LGHDT; CDR2 reads YNNKEL (reference sequence).

The chain has TRBV6-1 and TRBJ2-5; 16 nucleotides agree with TRBD2. The V gene's germline CDR1 is MNHNS and CDR2 SASEGT. The V and J ends lost 3 bases and 2 bases, in that order; junction bases with no gene match: 0. The CDR3 loop spans 16 amino acids. The CDR3 protein is CASSEGLAGGQETQYF. The CDR3 DNA is TGTGCCAGCAGTGAGGGACTAGCGGGGGGGCAAGAGACCCAGTACTTC.

This clone was detected once. The chain carries TRBV12-3 or TRBV12-4 and TRBJ1-1; D unresolved. V lost 4 bases to trimming and J lost 4 bases, with 10 bases between them. CDR3 length equals 13 residues. CDR3 nucleotide sequence: TGTGCCAGCAGTTCCAGAGGTAGCACTGAAGCTTTCTTT. It is translated as CASSSRGSTEAFF.

CDR3 sequence: CASSSRRLQNTEAFF. DNA for the CDR3: TGTGCCAGCAGCTCCCGGCGGTTGCAAAACACTGAAGCTTTCTTT. The rearrangement joins TRBV13 to TRBJ1-1; D is unclear. The V gene lost 4 bases and the J gene lost 2 bases, with 14 bases spanning the gap. Germline V CDR1 and CDR2: PRHDT, FYEKMQ (reference sequence). The CDR3 consists of 15 residues.

The CDR3 region has the DNA TGTGCCAGTAGTATATCGTGGGGCGGGACAGGGGATGGCTACACCTTC. It encodes CASSISWGGTGDGYTF. The chain couples TRBV19 to TRBJ1-2, with 10 nucleotides matching TRBD1. V was pared by 2 bases and J by 6 bases, with 9 bases of the junction left unmatched. This CDR3 contains 16 residues. From germline, CDR1 is LNHDA and CDR2 SQIVND (reference sequence).

The rearrangement links TRBV19 to TRBJ1-6; no firm D call. The length of the CDR3 is 15 residues. Trimming left V 4 bases short and J 4 bases short, with 11 bases between. Germline V gene sequence: CDR1 LNHDA, CDR2 SQIVND (reference sequence). In DNA form, the CDR3 reads TGTGCCAGTAGTACGGGAGGGAGGTATAATTCACCCCTCCACTTT. It specifies CASSTGGRYNSPLHF.

The chain couples TRBV6-6 to TRBJ1-1; the match to TRBD1 covers 7 bases. Looked up from germline, CDR1 is MNHNY and CDR2 is SVGAGI (reference sequence). V gave up 8 bases and J gave up 6 bases; unmatched junction bases: 6. The CDR3 is 12 residues long. This CDR3 reads CASGRGRAEAFF. The CDR3 nucleotides read TGTGCCAGCGGTAGGGGGCGGGCTGAAGCTTTCTTT.

The gene calls are TRBV15 and TRBJ1-2; 8 bases are a match to TRBD1. Looked up from germline, CDR1 is LNHNV and CDR2 is YYDKDF (reference sequence). V was clipped by 4 bases and J by 8 bases; unmatched bases: 6. The CDR3 covers 13 residues. CDR3 residues: CATSTRTGSGYTF. For the CDR3, the DNA is TGTGCCACCAGCACCCGGACAGGGTCGGGCTACACCTTC.

The rearrangement joins TRBV24-1 to TRBJ2-3, with D perhaps TRBD1 (6 bases). The V and J ends lost 4 bases and 10 bases respectively, with 11 bases between them. The length of the CDR3 is 12 residues. Germline V gives CDR1 KGHDR, CDR2 SFDVKD. In DNA, the CDR3 is TGTGCCACCAGTGACCAACAGGGTCCGCAGTATTTT. Amino acids: CATSDQQGPQYF.

The rearrangement joins TRBV6-5 to TRBJ1-3; D remains ambiguous. Germline V gives CDR1 MNHEY, CDR2 SVGAGI. V lost 7 bases to trimming and J lost 3 bases, with 10 bases between them. The CDR3 extends over 13 amino acids. CDR3 nucleotide sequence: TGTGCCAGCACCGACGGGGTTGGAAACACCATATATTTT. This translates into CASTDGVGNTIYF.

V is TRBV18 and J is TRBJ2-2, with D perhaps matching TRBD1 (6 bases). The CDR3 sequence is 14 residues long. Germline V lookup: CDR1 KGHSH, CDR2 LQKENI. Trimming cost V 3 bases and J 7 bases, with 12 bases left between them. CDR3: CASSPGQLYGELFF. The CDR3 DNA reads TGTGCCAGCTCACCCGGACAGCTTTACGGGGAGCTGTTTTTT.

V is TRBV5-1 and J is TRBJ1-1; no reliable D call. CDR1 is SGHRS, CDR2 YFSETQ, per germline. V was trimmed by 2 bases and J by 0 bases, leaving 14 bases between them. CDR3 length equals 16 residues. The CDR3 is CASSFNPGVLNTEAFF. DNA of the CDR3: TGCGCCAGCAGCTTCAACCCCGGGGTCCTGAACACTGAAGCTTTCTTT.

This chain connects TRBV5-3 to TRBJ1-6; D gene unclear. TRBV5-3 is marked as an open reading frame, function uncertain. Trimming pared 0 bases from V and 8 bases from J, leaving 9 bases between. The CDR3 length is 14 residues. The CDR3 DNA follows: TGTGCCAGAAGCTTGGCCCCGTCCCATTCACCCCTCCACTTT. It translates to CARSLAPSHSPLHF.